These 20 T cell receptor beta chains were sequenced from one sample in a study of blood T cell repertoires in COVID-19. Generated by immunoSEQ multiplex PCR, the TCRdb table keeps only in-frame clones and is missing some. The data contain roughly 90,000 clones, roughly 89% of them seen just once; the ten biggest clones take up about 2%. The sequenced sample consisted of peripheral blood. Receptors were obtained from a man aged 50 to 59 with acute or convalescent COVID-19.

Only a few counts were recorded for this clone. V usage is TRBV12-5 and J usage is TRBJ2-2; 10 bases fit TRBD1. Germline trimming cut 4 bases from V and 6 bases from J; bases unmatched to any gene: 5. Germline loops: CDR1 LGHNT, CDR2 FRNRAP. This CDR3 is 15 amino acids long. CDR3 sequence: CASGSGTGVPGELFF. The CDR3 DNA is TGTGCTAGTGGTTCGGGGACAGGGGTTCCCGGGGAGCTGTTTTTT. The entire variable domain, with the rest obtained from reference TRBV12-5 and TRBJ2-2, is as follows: DARVTQTPRHKVTEMGQEVTMRCQPILGHNTVFWYRQTMMQGLELLAYFRNRAPLDDSGMPKDRFSAEMPDATLATLKIQPSEPRDSAVYFCASGSGTGVPGELFFGEGSRLTVL.

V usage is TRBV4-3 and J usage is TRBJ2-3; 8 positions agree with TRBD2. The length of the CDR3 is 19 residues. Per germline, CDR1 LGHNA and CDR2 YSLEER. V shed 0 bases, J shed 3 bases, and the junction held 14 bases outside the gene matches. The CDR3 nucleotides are TGCGCCAGCAGCCAAGATATCCCTGGGCCGGGGGGGGAAACAGATACGCAGTATTTT. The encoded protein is CASSQDIPGPGGETDTQYF.

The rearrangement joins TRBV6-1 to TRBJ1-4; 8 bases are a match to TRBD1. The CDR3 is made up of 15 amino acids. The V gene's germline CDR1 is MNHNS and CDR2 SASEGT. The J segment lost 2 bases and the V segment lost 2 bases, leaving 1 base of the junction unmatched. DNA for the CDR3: TGTGCCAGCAGTGAACAGGGGGCTACTAATGAAAAACTGTTTTTT. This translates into CASSEQGATNEKLFF.

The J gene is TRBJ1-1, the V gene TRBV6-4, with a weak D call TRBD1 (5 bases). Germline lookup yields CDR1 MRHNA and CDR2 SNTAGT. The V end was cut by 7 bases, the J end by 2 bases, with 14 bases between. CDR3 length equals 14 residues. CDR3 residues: CASTERTPNTEAFF. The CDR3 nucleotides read TGTGCCAGCACCGAGAGGACACCCAACACTGAAGCTTTCTTT.

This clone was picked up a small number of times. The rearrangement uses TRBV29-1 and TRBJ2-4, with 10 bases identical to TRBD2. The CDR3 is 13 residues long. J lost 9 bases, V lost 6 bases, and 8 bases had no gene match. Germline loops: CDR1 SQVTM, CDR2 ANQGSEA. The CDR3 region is CSVRAGGRSIQYF. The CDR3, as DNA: TGCAGCGTGAGAGCGGGGGGGAGGAGCATTCAGTACTTC.

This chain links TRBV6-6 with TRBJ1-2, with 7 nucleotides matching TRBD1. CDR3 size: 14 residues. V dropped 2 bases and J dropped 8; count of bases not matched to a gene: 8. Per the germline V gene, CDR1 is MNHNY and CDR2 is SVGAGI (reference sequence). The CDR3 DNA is TGTGCCAGCAGTTACCCAGACAGGGAGGCCGGCTACACCTTC. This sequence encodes CASSYPDREAGYTF.

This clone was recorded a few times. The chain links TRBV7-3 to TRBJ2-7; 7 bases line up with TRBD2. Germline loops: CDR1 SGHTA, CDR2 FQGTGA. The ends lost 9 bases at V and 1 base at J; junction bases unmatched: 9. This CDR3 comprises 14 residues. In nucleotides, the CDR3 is TGTGCCAGGAGGGGACGGCGGGGGTCCTACGAGCAGTACTTC. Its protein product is CARRGRRGSYEQYF.

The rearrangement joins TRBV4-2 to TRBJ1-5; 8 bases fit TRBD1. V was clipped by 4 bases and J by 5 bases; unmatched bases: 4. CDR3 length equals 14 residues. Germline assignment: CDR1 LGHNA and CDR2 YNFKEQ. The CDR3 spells CASSLGTGHQPQHF. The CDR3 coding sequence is TGTGCCAGCAGCCTCGGGACAGGACATCAGCCCCAGCATTTT.

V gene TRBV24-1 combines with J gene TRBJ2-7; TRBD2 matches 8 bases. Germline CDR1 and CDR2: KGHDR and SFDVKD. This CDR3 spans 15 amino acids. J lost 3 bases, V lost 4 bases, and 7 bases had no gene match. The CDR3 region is CATSDPRAGGYEQYF. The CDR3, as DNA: TGTGCCACCAGTGACCCCCGCGCGGGAGGCTACGAGCAGTACTTC.

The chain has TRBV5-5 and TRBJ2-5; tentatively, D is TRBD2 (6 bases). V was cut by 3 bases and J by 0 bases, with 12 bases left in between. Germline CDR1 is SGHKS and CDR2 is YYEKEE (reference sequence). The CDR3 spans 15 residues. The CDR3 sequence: CASSWGVVDQETQYF. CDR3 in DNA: TGTGCCAGCAGCTGGGGGGTCGTGGACCAAGAGACCCAGTACTTC.

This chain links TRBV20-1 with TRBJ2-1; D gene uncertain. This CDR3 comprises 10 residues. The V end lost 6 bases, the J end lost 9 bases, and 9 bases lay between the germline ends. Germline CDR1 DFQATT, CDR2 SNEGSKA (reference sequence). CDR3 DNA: TGCAGTGCCAGTTCCCTTGAGCAGTTCTTC. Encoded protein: CSASSLEQFF.

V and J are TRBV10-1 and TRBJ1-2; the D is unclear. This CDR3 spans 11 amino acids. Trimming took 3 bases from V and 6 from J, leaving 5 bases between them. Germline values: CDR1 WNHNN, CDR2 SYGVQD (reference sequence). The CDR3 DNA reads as TGCGCCAGCAGTGACAGGAATGGCTACACCTTC. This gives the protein CASSDRNGYTF.

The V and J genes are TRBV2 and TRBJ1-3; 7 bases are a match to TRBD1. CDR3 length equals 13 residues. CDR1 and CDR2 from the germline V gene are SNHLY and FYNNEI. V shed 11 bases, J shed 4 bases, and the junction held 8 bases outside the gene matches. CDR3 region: CACRQGQGNTIYF. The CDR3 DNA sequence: TGTGCCTGCCGACAGGGCCAGGGAAACACCATATATTTT.

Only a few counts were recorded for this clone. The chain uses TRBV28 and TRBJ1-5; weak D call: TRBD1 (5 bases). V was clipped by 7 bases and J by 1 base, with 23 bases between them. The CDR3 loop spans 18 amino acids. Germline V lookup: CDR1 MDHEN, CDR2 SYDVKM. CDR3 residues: CASTITGPLGMSNQPQHF. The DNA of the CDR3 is TGTGCCAGCACCATTACAGGACCATTAGGTATGAGCAATCAGCCCCAGCATTTT.

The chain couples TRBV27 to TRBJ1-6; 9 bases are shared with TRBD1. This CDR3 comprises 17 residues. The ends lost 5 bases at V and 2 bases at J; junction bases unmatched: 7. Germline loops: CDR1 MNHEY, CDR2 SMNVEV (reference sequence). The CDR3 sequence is CASSHTGTGPYNSPLHF. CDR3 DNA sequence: TGTGCCAGCAGTCACACCGGGACAGGGCCCTATAATTCACCCCTCCACTTT.

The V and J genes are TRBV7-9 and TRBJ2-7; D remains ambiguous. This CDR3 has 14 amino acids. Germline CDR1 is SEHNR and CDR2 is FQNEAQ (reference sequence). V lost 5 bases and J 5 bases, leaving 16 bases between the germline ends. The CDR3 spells CASSPRGGVDEQYF. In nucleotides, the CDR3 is TGTGCCAGCAGCCCAAGAGGTGGAGTCGACGAGCAGTACTTC.

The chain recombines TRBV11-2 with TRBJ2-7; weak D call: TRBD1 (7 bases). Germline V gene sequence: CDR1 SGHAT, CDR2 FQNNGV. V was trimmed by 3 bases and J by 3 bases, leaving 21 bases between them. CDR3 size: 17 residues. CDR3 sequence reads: CASSFGDSRGRIYEQYF. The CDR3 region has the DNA TGTGCCAGCAGCTTTGGGGACTCTAGGGGGCGGATCTACGAGCAGTACTTC.

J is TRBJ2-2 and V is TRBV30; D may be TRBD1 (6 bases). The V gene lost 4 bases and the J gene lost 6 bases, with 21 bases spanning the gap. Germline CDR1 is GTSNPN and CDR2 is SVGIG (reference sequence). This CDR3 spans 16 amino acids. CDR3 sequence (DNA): TGTGCCTGGACGCAAGGGGGAGTAGTTTTCGCCGGGGAGCTGTTTTTT. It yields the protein CAWTQGGVVFAGELFF.

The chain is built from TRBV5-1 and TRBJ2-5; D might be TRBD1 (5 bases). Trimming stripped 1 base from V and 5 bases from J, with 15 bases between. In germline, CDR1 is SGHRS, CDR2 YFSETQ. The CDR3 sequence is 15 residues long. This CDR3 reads CASSLSGAPQETQYF. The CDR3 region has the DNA TGCGCCAGCAGCTTGTCTGGGGCACCCCAGGAGACCCAGTACTTC.

CDR3 region: CASSEESGGTGIDEQFF. Here the CDR3 DNA reads TGTGCCAGCAGTGAGGAATCAGGCGGGACAGGGATCGATGAGCAGTTCTTC. V gene TRBV6-1 combines with J gene TRBJ2-1, with 9 bases fitting TRBD1. The CDR3 runs 17 residues. J was trimmed by 8 bases and V by 3 bases; bases with no gene match: 14. In germline, CDR1 is MNHNS, CDR2 SASEGT.